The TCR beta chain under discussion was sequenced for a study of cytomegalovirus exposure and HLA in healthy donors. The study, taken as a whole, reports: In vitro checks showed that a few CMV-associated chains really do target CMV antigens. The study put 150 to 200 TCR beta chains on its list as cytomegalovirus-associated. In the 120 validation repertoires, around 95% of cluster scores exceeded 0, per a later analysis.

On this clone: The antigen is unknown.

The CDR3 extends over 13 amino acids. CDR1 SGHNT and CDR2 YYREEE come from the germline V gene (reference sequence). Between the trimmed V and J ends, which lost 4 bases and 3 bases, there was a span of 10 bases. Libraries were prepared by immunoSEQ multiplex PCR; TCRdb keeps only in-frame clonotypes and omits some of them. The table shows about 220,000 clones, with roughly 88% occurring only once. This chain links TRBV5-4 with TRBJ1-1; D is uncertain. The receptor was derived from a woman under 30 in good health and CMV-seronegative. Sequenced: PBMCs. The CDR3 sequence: CASSPTPDTEAFF. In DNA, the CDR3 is TGTGCCAGCAGCCCTACTCCGGACACTGAAGCTTTCTTT.